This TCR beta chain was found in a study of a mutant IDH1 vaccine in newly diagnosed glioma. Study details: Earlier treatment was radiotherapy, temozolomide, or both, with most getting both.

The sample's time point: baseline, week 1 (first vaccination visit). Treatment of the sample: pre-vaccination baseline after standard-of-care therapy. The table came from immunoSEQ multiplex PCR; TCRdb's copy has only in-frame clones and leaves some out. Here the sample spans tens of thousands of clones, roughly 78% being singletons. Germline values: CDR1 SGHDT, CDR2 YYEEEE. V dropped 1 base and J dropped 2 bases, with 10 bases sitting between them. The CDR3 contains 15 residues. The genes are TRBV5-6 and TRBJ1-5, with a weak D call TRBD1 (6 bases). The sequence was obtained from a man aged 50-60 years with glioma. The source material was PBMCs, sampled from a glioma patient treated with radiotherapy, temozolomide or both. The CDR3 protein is CASSLRGIGNQPQHF. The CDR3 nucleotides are TGTGCCAGCAGCTTGAGGGGGATTGGCAATCAGCCCCAGCATTTT.